The present TCR beta chain was sequenced within a study of blood T cells in healthy people across ages. The second PCR ran about 6 to 12 cycles with a sample-barcoded 5' primer and J-beta primers. TCRdb reprocessed the 5' RACE reads with MiXCR, giving one entry per CDR3 protein. In the table there are more than 650,000 distinct CDR3 sequences, around a fifth of which are singletons. Germline V CDR1 and CDR2: LNHDA, SQIVND (reference sequence). The V gene lost 6 bases and the J gene lost 1 base, with 15 bases spanning the gap. This CDR3 is 15 amino acids long. This clonotype was observed a few times. The sequenced sample consisted of blood. V is TRBV19 and J is TRBJ1-2; weak D call: TRBD1 (5 bases). This sequence was found in a man in his 70s in good health. CDR3 residues: CASRGPDTYNYGYTF. CDR3 bases: TGTGCCAGTAGGGGCCCGGACACTTATAACTATGGCTACACCTTC.